The rows below give T cell receptor beta chains drawn from one sample of a study of OX40 agonist ivuxolimab in advanced cancers. The assay was immunoSEQ multiplex PCR, and TCRdb's table has in-frame clones only and misses some. The sample has fewer than 100,000 clones, 85% to 90% seen once. The starting material was CD4+ or CD8+ T cells sorted from blood, obtained in a trial of the OX40 agonist ivuxolimab. The receptors were gathered from an adult with an advanced solid tumor such as melanoma, head and neck, liver or kidney cancer. CDR3s include the opening cysteine and the closing phenylalanine or tryptophan. A D gene is named only where the DNA matches it firmly. The listing skips clone size in some rows; elsewhere it reads once, few, many or a size class.

cdr3_aa	cdr3_nt	clone_size	d_call	j_call	v_call
CASSERTQYF	TGTGCCAGCAGTGAGCGTACGCAGTATTTT	few	.	TRBJ2-3	TRBV6-1
CASSQGASYGYTF	TGTGCCAGCAGCCAAGGGGCAAGCTATGGCTACACCTTC	.	.	TRBJ1-2	TRBV5-4
CASSKEFSGAYNEQFF	TGTGCCAGCAGCAAGGAATTTAGCGGGGCCTACAATGAGCAGTTCTTC	.	TRBD2	TRBJ2-1	TRBV7-2
CSVAPQRVTEAFF	TGCAGCGTTGCGCCCCAGAGGGTCACTGAAGCTTTCTTT	.	.	TRBJ1-1	TRBV29-1
CASSQVREIANEQFF	TGTGCCAGCAGCCAAGTTAGGGAGATAGCCAATGAGCAGTTCTTC	once	.	TRBJ2-1	TRBV4-2
CASSPRTDYTEAFF	TGTGCCAGCAGCCCTAGGACGGATTACACTGAAGCTTTCTTT	.	.	TRBJ1-1	TRBV9
CASSYQEVSYEQYF	TGTGCCAGCAGTTACCAGGAGGTATCCTACGAGCAGTACTTC	.	.	TRBJ2-7	TRBV6-6
CASSIGGPLNTQYF	TGTGCCAGTAGTATAGGGGGCCCATTAAATACGCAGTATTTT	.	.	TRBJ2-3	TRBV19
CASSGNSGTSYNEQFF	TGCGCCAGCAGCGGGAATAGCGGGACGTCCTACAATGAGCAGTTCTTC	.	TRBD2	TRBJ2-1	TRBV5-1
CASSLALDNHEQYF	TGTGCCAGCAGTTTAGCACTAGATAACCACGAGCAGTACTTC	.	.	TRBJ2-7	TRBV27
CASSELRTTGELFF	TGTGCCAGCAGTGAGTTACGGACCACCGGGGAGCTGTTTTTT	.	.	TRBJ2-2	TRBV2
CASKELTNEKLFF	TGCGCCAGCAAGGAGCTAACTAATGAAAAACTGTTTTTT	.	.	TRBJ1-4	TRBV5-1
CSVVTSGDTQYF	TGCAGCGTTGTTACGAGTGGGGATACGCAGTATTTT	.	.	TRBJ2-3	TRBV29-1
CASSQGRADGYTF	TGTGCCAGCAGCCAAGGCAGGGCGGATGGCTACACCTTC	.	.	TRBJ1-2	TRBV16
CASSGTGGKETQYF	TGTGCCAGCAGCGGTACAGGGGGAAAAGAGACCCAGTACTTC	.	TRBD1	TRBJ2-5	TRBV7-3
CAWRGTGWIYGYTF	TGTGCCTGGAGGGGGACAGGCTGGATCTATGGCTACACCTTC	.	TRBD1	TRBJ1-2	TRBV30
CASSGRGAFLGYTF	TGTGCCAGCAGCGGCAGGGGGGCCTTTTTGGGCTACACCTTC	.	TRBD1	TRBJ1-2	TRBV2
CASSKRGHNYNEQFF	TGTGCCAGCAGCAAAAGAGGACACAACTACAATGAGCAGTTCTTC	.	.	TRBJ2-1	TRBV21-1
CASTSRDRGLNTEAFF	TGTGCCAGCACGTCCCGGGACAGGGGTTTGAACACTGAAGCTTTCTTT	.	TRBD1	TRBJ1-1	TRBV2